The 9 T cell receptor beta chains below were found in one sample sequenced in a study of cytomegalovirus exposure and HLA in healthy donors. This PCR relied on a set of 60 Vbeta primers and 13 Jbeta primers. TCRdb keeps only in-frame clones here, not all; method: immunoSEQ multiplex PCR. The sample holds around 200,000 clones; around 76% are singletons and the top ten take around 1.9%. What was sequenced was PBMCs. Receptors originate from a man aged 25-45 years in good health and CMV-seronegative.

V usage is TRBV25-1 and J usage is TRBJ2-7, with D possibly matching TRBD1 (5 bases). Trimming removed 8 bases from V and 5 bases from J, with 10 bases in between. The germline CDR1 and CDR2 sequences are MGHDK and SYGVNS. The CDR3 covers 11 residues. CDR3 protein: CASLGVDEQYF. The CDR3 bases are TGTGCCAGCCTAGGGGTTGACGAGCAGTACTTC.

CDR3 sequence: CASSFRDSPYEQYF. CDR3 DNA sequence: TGTGCCAGCAGTTTTCGGGACAGTCCCTACGAGCAGTACTTC. J is TRBJ2-7 and V is TRBV27; 7 positions match TRBD1. CDR3 length: 14 amino acids. After removal of 3 bases from V and 2 bases from J, the junction contained 4 bases not matched to a gene. Germline lookup yields CDR1 MNHEY and CDR2 SMNVEV (reference sequence).

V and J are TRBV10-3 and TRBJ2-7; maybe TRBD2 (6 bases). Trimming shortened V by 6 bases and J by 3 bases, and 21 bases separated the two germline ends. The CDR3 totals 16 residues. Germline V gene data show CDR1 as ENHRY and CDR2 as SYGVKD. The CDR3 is CAIRDHRASAHYEQYF. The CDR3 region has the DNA TGTGCCATCAGGGATCATAGGGCTAGCGCTCACTACGAGCAGTACTTC.

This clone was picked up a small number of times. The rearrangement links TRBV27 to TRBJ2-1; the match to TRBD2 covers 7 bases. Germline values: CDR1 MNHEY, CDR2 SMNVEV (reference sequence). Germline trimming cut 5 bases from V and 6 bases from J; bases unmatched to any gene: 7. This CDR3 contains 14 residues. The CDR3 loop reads CASSEGGPGNEQFF. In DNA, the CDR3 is TGTGCCAGCAGTGAGGGAGGGCCTGGCAATGAGCAGTTCTTC.

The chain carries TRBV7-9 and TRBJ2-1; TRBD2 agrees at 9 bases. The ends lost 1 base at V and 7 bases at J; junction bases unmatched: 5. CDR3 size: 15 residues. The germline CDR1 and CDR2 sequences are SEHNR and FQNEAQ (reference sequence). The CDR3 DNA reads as TGTGCCAGCAGCTTAGGGGCGGGAGGGCCAAATGAGCAGTTCTTC. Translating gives CASSLGAGGPNEQFF.

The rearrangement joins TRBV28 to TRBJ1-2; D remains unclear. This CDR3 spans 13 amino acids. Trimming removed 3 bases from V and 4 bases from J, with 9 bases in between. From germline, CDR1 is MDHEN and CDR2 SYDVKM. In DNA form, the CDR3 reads TGTGCCAGCAGTTTCAGTGGTGTCTATGGCTACACCTTC. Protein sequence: CASSFSGVYGYTF.

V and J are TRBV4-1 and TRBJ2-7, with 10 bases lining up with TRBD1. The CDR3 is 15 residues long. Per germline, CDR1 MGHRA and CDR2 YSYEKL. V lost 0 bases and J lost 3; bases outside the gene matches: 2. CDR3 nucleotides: TGCGCCAGCAGCCAAGAGACAGGGGGCTACTACGAGCAGTACTTC. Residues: CASSQETGGYYEQYF.

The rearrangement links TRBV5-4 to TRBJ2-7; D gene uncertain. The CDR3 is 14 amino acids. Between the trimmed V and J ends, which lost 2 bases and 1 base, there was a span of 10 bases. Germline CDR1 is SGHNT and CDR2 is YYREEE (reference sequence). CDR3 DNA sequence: TGTGCCAGCAGCTTCCTCCCTAGTTCCTACGAGCAGTACTTC. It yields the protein CASSFLPSSYEQYF.

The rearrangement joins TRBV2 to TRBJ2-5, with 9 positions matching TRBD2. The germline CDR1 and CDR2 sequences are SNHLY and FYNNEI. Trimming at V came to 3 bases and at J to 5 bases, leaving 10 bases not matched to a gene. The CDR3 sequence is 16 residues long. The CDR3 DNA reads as TGTGCCAGCAGTGAGCTCATAGCGGGAGCGAGGGAGACCCAGTACTTC. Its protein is CASSELIAGARETQYF. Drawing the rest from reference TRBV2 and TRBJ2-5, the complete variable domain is EPEVTQTPSHQVTQMGQEVILRCVPISNHLYFYWYRQILGQKVEFLVSFYNNEISEKSEIFDDQFSVERPDGSNFTLKIRSTKLEDSAMYFCASSELIAGARETQYFGPGTRLLVL.